The next 27 T cell receptor beta chains were all read from a single sample in a study of cytomegalovirus exposure and HLA in healthy donors. The PCR made use of 60 Vbeta and 13 Jbeta primers. Sequenced by immunoSEQ multiplex PCR; TCRdb stores in-frame clones only, minus some. The data hold 150,000 to 200,000 clones, with about 69% observed a single time. Input material: PBMCs. The receptors come from a human donor in good health.

This clone was recorded a few times. This chain uses TRBV19 with TRBJ1-5; TRBD1 agrees at 7 bases. CDR3 length: 12 amino acids. After removal of 7 bases from V and 5 bases from J, the junction contained 2 bases not matched to a gene. CDR1 and CDR2 from the germline V gene are LNHDA and SQIVND (reference sequence). The CDR3 reads CASTGGYQPQHF. In nucleotides, the CDR3 is TGTGCCAGTACAGGGGGATATCAGCCCCAGCATTTT.

The rearrangement uses TRBV5-3 and TRBJ2-6; a possible D gene is TRBD2 (5 bases). TRBV5-3 is known as an ORF, though its function is uncertain. The ends were cut back, 4 bases at V and 0 bases at J, with 11 bases in the middle. The length of the CDR3 is 16 residues. CDR3 DNA sequence: TGTGCCAGAAGCCATGGACGGGACTCTGGGGCCAACGTCCTGACTTTC. Translating it yields CARSHGRDSGANVLTF.

J is TRBJ2-7 and V is TRBV7-9; perhaps TRBD1 as D (6 bases). Germline CDR1 reads SEHNR; CDR2 reads FQNEAQ (reference sequence). The CDR3 runs 15 residues. V was trimmed by 3 bases and J by 2 bases, leaving 14 bases between them. The CDR3 nucleotides are TGTGCCAGCAGCTTCATTACCGGGACAACCTACGAGCAGTACTTC. This sequence encodes CASSFITGTTYEQYF.

The rearrangement uses TRBV23-1 and TRBJ1-1, with 8 bases identical to TRBD1. TRBV23-1 is recorded as an ORF, its role being uncertain. Trimming removed 9 bases from V and 3 bases from J; junction bases left unmatched: 0. The CDR3 runs to 11 residues. CDR3: CARDRDTEAFF. DNA of the CDR3: TGCGCCAGGGACAGGGACACTGAAGCTTTCTTT.

The rearrangement uses TRBV7-8 and TRBJ1-5; 7 bases are a match to TRBD1. Germline V gene sequence: CDR1 SGHVS, CDR2 FQNEAQ. V lost 5 bases, J lost 0 bases, and 4 bases stayed unmatched. This CDR3 is built from 15 residues. The CDR3 region has the DNA TGTGCCAGCAGCCGAACAGGGGATAGCAATCAGCCCCAGCATTTT. This gives the protein CASSRTGDSNQPQHF. The whole variable domain, filled in from reference TRBV7-8 and TRBJ1-5, reads GAGVSQSPRYKVAKRGQDVALRCDPISGHVSLFWYQQALGQGPEFLTYFQNEAQLDKSGLPSDRFFAERPEGSVSTLKIQRTQQEDSAVYLCASSRTGDSNQPQHFGDGTRLSIL.

V and J are TRBV4-1 and TRBJ1-2, with a possible D match to TRBD1 (5 bases). V lost 3 bases and J lost 0, with 14 bases in between. This CDR3 has 16 residues. Germline CDR1 reads MGHRA; CDR2 reads YSYEKL. The CDR3: CASSQDPGTANYGYTF. CDR3 nucleotide sequence: TGCGCCAGCAGCCAGGATCCAGGGACTGCTAACTATGGCTACACCTTC.

This clone has just a few counts. This rearrangement joins TRBV18 to TRBJ2-7; 7 bases align to TRBD1. V was pared by 3 bases and J by 4 bases, with 6 bases of the junction left unmatched. Per the germline V gene, CDR1 is KGHSH and CDR2 is LQKENI. There are 14 residues in the CDR3. Here the CDR3 reads CASSPQGQRYEQYF. Here the CDR3 DNA reads TGTGCCAGCTCACCGCAGGGACAGAGGTACGAGCAGTACTTC. The whole variable domain, remainder taken from reference TRBV18 and TRBJ2-7, is NAGVMQNPRHLVRRRGQEARLRCSPMKGHSHVYWYRQLPEEGLKFMVYLQKENIIDESGMPKERFSAEFPKEGPSILRIQQVVRGDSAAYFCASSPQGQRYEQYFGPGTRLTVT.

The chain has TRBV7-2 and TRBJ1-1; TRBD1 is a possible D gene (5 bases). Deletions cut 1 base from V and 5 bases from J, with 11 bases between. Germline V gene sequence: CDR1 SGHTA, CDR2 FQGNSA. CDR3 length: 14 amino acids. DNA of the CDR3: TGTGCCAGCAGCTTAGGGCGGGACCCGACTGAAGCTTTCTTT. Amino acid sequence: CASSLGRDPTEAFF.

The CDR3 here is CASSAAGGGNTIYF. The DNA for the CDR3 is TGTGCCAGCAGTGCAGCAGGGGGCGGGAACACCATATATTTT. The gene calls are TRBV2 and TRBJ1-3; 8 nucleotides align to TRBD1. V gave up 4 bases and J gave up 7 bases; unmatched junction bases: 6. This CDR3 has 14 amino acids. Germline values: CDR1 SNHLY, CDR2 FYNNEI.

The chain combines TRBV6-6 with TRBJ1-1, with 7 bases that match TRBD1. Germline assignment: CDR1 MNHNY and CDR2 SVGAGI (reference sequence). Trimming at V came to 4 bases and at J to 1 base, leaving 9 bases not matched to a gene. The CDR3 has 16 residues. CDR3 residues: CASSFVSTGTNTEAFF. The CDR3 DNA sequence: TGTGCCAGCAGTTTTGTATCGACAGGGACGAACACTGAAGCTTTCTTT.

J is TRBJ2-2 and V is TRBV7-6; D might be TRBD1 (6 bases). The germline CDR1 and CDR2 sequences are SGHVS and FNYEAQ. V gave up 6 bases and J gave up 4 bases, with 6 bases separating them. The CDR3 spans 12 residues. The CDR3: CASRGGTGELFF. The CDR3 DNA reads TGTGCCAGCAGAGGGGGCACCGGGGAGCTGTTTTTT. Based on the CDR3 plus reference TRBV7-6 and TRBJ2-2, the full variable domain is GAGVSQSPRYKVTKRGQDVALRCDPISGHVSLYWYRQALGQGPEFLTYFNYEAQQDKSGLPNDRFSAERPEGSISTLTIQRTEQRDSAMYRCASRGGTGELFFGEGSRLTVL.

This clone was detected a few times. V usage is TRBV5-1 and J usage is TRBJ1-1; D ambiguous. V lost 0 bases to trimming and J lost 4 bases, with 7 bases between them. CDR3 length: 13 residues. Germline loops: CDR1 SGHRS, CDR2 YFSETQ. The CDR3 bases are TGCGCCAGCAGCTTGGCCCCGGGCACTGAAGCTTTCTTT. Its protein is CASSLAPGTEAFF.

The gene calls are TRBV5-6 and TRBJ1-3, with D hard to call. The CDR3 consists of 14 residues. V was pared by 2 bases and J by 0 bases, with 6 bases between. The germline gives CDR1 SGHDT, CDR2 YYEEEE. This chain's CDR3 is CASSFSGSGNTIYF. The CDR3 DNA reads TGTGCCAGCAGCTTTTCGGGCTCTGGAAACACCATATATTTT.

V is TRBV7-8 and J is TRBJ1-4, with 7 positions matching TRBD1. The CDR3 covers 13 residues. The germline V gene has CDR1 SGHVS and CDR2 FQNEAQ. V gave up 5 bases and J gave up 5 bases; unmatched junction bases: 2. CDR3 in amino acids: CASSRGQNEKLFF. Here the CDR3 DNA reads TGTGCCAGCAGCCGGGGACAGAATGAAAAACTGTTTTTT.

This chain uses TRBV5-6 with TRBJ1-1; 8 bases are a match to TRBD1. J was trimmed by 11 bases and V by 0 bases; bases with no gene match: 6. This CDR3 spans 13 amino acids. The germline CDR1 and CDR2 sequences are SGHDT and YYEEEE. CDR3 coding DNA: TGTGCCAGCAGCTTGGGTATAGGACAGGGCGCTTTCTTT. This gives the protein CASSLGIGQGAFF. Full variable domain (rest looked up from reference TRBV5-6 and TRBJ1-1): DAGVTQSPTHLIKTRGQQVTLRCSPKSGHDTVSWYQQALGQGPQFIFQYYEEEERQRGNFPDRFSGHQFPNYSSELNVNALLLGDSALYLCASSLGIGQGAFFGQGTRLTVV.

This clone was counted only a few times. The gene calls are TRBV5-1 and TRBJ1-1; 9 bases are a match to TRBD1. Unmatched junction bases numbered 2, after V lost 1 base and J lost 4 bases. Germline V gene lookup returns CDR1 SGHRS and CDR2 YFSETQ. This CDR3 spans 14 amino acids. The CDR3 DNA reads TGCGCCAGCAGCTTGACAGGGGGCATCACTGAAGCTTTCTTT. Its protein is CASSLTGGITEAFF.

The J gene is TRBJ2-3, the V gene TRBV5-4; 11 bases align to TRBD2. The CDR3 sequence is 16 residues long. Per germline, CDR1 SGHNT and CDR2 YYREEE (reference sequence). V gave up 3 bases and J gave up 2 bases; unmatched junction bases: 5. The CDR3 region has the DNA TGTGCCAGCAGCTCGCGACTAGCGGGGAACACAGATACGCAGTATTTT. This gives the protein CASSSRLAGNTDTQYF.

Comments on this clone: The same CDR3 arises from other DNA sequences in this sample as well. The chain combines TRBV18 with TRBJ1-4; D ambiguous. CDR3 length: 14 residues. The germline V gene encodes CDR1 KGHSH and CDR2 LQKENI. The ends were cut back, 3 bases at V and 3 bases at J, with 8 bases in the middle. CDR3 loop: CASSPGQANEKLFF. In DNA form, the CDR3 reads TGTGCCAGCTCACCGGGTCAGGCTAATGAAAAACTGTTTTTT.

The rearrangement uses TRBV18 and TRBJ2-7, with D perhaps matching TRBD1 (5 bases). CDR1 and CDR2 from the germline V gene are KGHSH and LQKENI. This CDR3 has 14 residues. Trimming shortened V by 2 bases and J by 3 bases, and 11 bases separated the two germline ends. CDR3 DNA: TGTGCCAGCTCACCAGACGGACATCTCTACGAGCAGTACTTC. This translates into CASSPDGHLYEQYF.

This chain links TRBV7-9 with TRBJ1-5; 7 nucleotides align to TRBD1. Germline CDR1 reads SEHNR; CDR2 reads FQNEAQ (reference sequence). V lost 5 bases, J lost 9 bases, and 10 bases stayed unmatched. CDR3 length equals 14 residues. CDR3 nucleotide sequence: TGTGCCAGCAGCATCACAGGGGAACCGCTGCCCCAGCATTTT. This gives the protein CASSITGEPLPQHF.

This clone turned up a few times. This rearrangement joins TRBV9 to TRBJ2-2; the D gene is possibly TRBD1 (6 bases). This CDR3 has 15 residues. The germline gives CDR1 SGDLS, CDR2 YYNGEE. Between the trimmed V and J ends, which lost 3 bases and 4 bases, there was a span of 13 bases. This chain's CDR3 is CASSEGDGATGELFF. The CDR3 nucleotides read TGTGCCAGCAGCGAGGGGGACGGTGCCACCGGGGAGCTGTTTTTT.

The V and J genes are TRBV11-1 and TRBJ2-7; D might be TRBD1 (7 bases). The germline gives CDR1 SGHAT, CDR2 FQDESV (reference sequence). This CDR3 is built from 14 residues. Trimming removed 5 bases at V and 4 bases at J, with 15 bases between. CDR3 loop: CASSLGQGGYEQYF. The CDR3 DNA reads as TGTGCCAGCAGCCTGGGTCAGGGGGGTTACGAGCAGTACTTC.

The V and J genes are TRBV10-3 and TRBJ1-1; weak D call: TRBD1 (6 bases). The germline V gene has CDR1 ENHRY and CDR2 SYGVKD. The CDR3 extends over 13 amino acids. V lost 7 bases, J lost 1 base, and 10 bases lay in between. DNA for the CDR3: TGTGCCATCACCACACAGGGGAACACTGAAGCTTTCTTT. It yields the protein CAITTQGNTEAFF.

The chain links TRBV7-3 to TRBJ2-2; the match to TRBD1 covers 9 bases. V was clipped by 5 bases and J by 0 bases; unmatched bases: 13. Per germline, CDR1 SGHTA and CDR2 FQGTGA. The CDR3 is 19 residues long. For the CDR3, the DNA is TGTGCCAGCAGCCCCCTCCCCTACAGGGGGCGGACGAACACCGGGGAGCTGTTTTTT. It yields the protein CASSPLPYRGRTNTGELFF.

In regard to this clone: This CDR3 is also generated by other DNA sequences in the sample. The chain is built from TRBV4-1 and TRBJ2-5; perhaps TRBD2 as D (7 bases). The CDR3 spans 17 residues. The germline V gene has CDR1 MGHRA and CDR2 YSYEKL. Deletions cut 0 bases from V and 4 bases from J, with 18 bases between. The CDR3, as DNA: TGCGCCAGCAGCCAAGACCAGGGGAGCGGGGAGGGAGAGACCCAGTACTTC. Translated, it gives CASSQDQGSGEGETQYF.

This chain links TRBV15 with TRBJ2-3; TRBD2 matches at 9 bases. This CDR3 spans 17 amino acids. In germline, CDR1 is LNHNV, CDR2 YYDKDF (reference sequence). Trimming at V came to 7 bases and at J to 5 bases, leaving 16 bases not matched to a gene. The CDR3 loop reads CATTSGAGGTLGDTQYF. CDR3 DNA sequence: TGTGCCACCACCTCCGGGGCGGGGGGGACCTTAGGAGATACGCAGTATTTT.

For the CDR3, the DNA is TGTGCCAGCATGCTCTCAGGGGGCGGGTACGAGCAGTACTTC. Amino acid sequence: CASMLSGGGYEQYF. The chain links TRBV2 to TRBJ2-7; 8 bases align to TRBD1. The junction had 9 bases not matched to a gene; V was cut back by 7 bases and J by 4 bases. CDR3 size: 14 residues. Germline V gene lookup returns CDR1 SNHLY and CDR2 FYNNEI.